The 16 T cell receptor beta chains below all came from one sample that was sequenced in a study of cytomegalovirus exposure and HLA in healthy donors. The PCR used 60 Vbeta and 13 Jbeta primers. TCRdb's table, derived via immunoSEQ multiplex PCR, lists solely in-frame clones and lacks some. The sample lists just over 200,000 clones, approximately 78% occurring once. The sequencing input was PBMCs. These receptors all come from a woman aged 35 to 49 in good health and CMV-seronegative.

The chain combines TRBV5-1 with TRBJ2-3, with 7 bases aligning to TRBD1. CDR1 is SGHRS and CDR2 is YFSETQ in the germline V gene. V shed 7 bases, J shed 6 bases, and the junction held 11 bases outside the gene matches. This CDR3 is 14 amino acids long. The CDR3 region has the DNA TGCGCCAGCGCCCCCGGGACAGCGTGGGATACGCAGTATTTT. Residues: CASAPGTAWDTQYF.

The chain joins TRBV7-9 to TRBJ2-7; the D gene is possibly TRBD1 (5 bases). V lost 5 bases, J lost 0 bases, and 11 bases lay in between. CDR3 length: 14 amino acids. CDR1 is SEHNR and CDR2 is FQNEAQ in the germline V gene (reference sequence). As DNA, the CDR3 is TGTGCCAGCAGCCAATCGACAGTCTCCTACGAGCAGTACTTC. The encoded protein is CASSQSTVSYEQYF.

The CDR3 bases are TGTGCCAGCAGTTCAAGGACAGGTGGCTACACCTTC. It translates to CASSSRTGGYTF. The chain is built from TRBV27 and TRBJ1-2, with 7 bases identical to TRBD1. The CDR3 loop spans 12 amino acids. Per germline, CDR1 MNHEY and CDR2 SMNVEV (reference sequence). Trimming took 4 bases from V and 7 from J; bases not matched to a gene: 3.

The genes are TRBV11-3 and TRBJ2-1; 12 positions agree with TRBD2. V shed 1 base, J shed 10 bases, and the junction held 8 bases outside the gene matches. In germline, CDR1 is SGHNT, CDR2 YENEEA. The CDR3 loop spans 16 amino acids. The CDR3 sequence: CASSLGLAGVGGEQFF. CDR3 sequence (DNA): TGTGCCAGCAGCTTAGGACTAGCGGGGGTGGGTGGGGAGCAGTTCTTC. Filled out from reference TRBV11-3 and TRBJ2-1, the complete variable domain reads EAGVVQSPRYKIIEKKQPVAFWCNPISGHNTLYWYLQNLGQGPELLIRYENEEAVDDSQLPKDRFSAERLKGVDSTLKIQPAELGDSAVYLCASSLGLAGVGGEQFFGPGTRLTVL.

The CDR3 bases are TGTGCCAGCAGCTCGTTACGGGGGGCAGAGGAAAAACTGTTTTTT. The encoded protein is CASSSLRGAEEKLFF. The J gene is TRBJ1-4, the V gene TRBV5-6; possible D gene TRBD1, 6 bases. V was shortened by 3 bases and J by 8 bases, with 17 bases between the two germline ends. The CDR3 is 15 amino acids. CDR1 and CDR2 from the germline V gene are SGHDT and YYEEEE.

CDR3 DNA: TGCGCCAGCAGCCAAGGCGCGGCGAGGGCGAACACCGGGGAGCTGTTTTTT. Residues: CASSQGAARANTGELFF. This sequence joins TRBV4-1 and TRBJ2-2, with D perhaps matching TRBD2 (5 bases). The germline V and J ends were trimmed by 1 base and 0 bases, with 12 bases remaining between them. Germline V CDR1 and CDR2: MGHRA, YSYEKL. The CDR3 consists of 17 residues.

V is TRBV4-2 and J is TRBJ2-7; D is possibly TRBD1 (6 bases). Germline CDR1 is LGHNA and CDR2 is YNFKEQ. CDR3 length: 15 residues. V gave up 1 base and J gave up 0 bases, with 10 bases separating them. CDR3 nucleotides: TGTGCCAGCAGCCAAGTGCCCAGGGGCTCCTACGAGCAGTACTTC. This translates into CASSQVPRGSYEQYF.

V and J are TRBV19 and TRBJ2-7, with TRBD1 matching 8 bases. CDR1 is LNHDA and CDR2 is SQIVND in the germline V gene (reference sequence). Germline trimming cut 5 bases from V and 0 bases from J; bases unmatched to any gene: 3. The CDR3 is 14 amino acids. This chain's CDR3 is CASSWGTGSYEQYF. In nucleotides, the CDR3 is TGTGCCAGTAGTTGGGGGACAGGCTCCTACGAGCAGTACTTC. Filled out from reference TRBV19 and TRBJ2-7, the complete variable domain reads DGGITQSPKYLFRKEGQNVTLSCEQNLNHDAMYWYRQDPGQGLRLIYYSQIVNDFQKGDIAEGYSVSREKKESFPLTVTSAQKNPTAFYLCASSWGTGSYEQYFGPGTRLTVT.

This clone was seen a few times. The chain couples TRBV18 to TRBJ2-7; tentative D call: TRBD1 (5 bases). Germline CDR1 is KGHSH and CDR2 is LQKENI. The length of the CDR3 is 15 residues. V gave up 0 bases and J gave up 1 base, with 10 bases separating them. The CDR3 region is CASSPPSQASYEQYF. As DNA, the CDR3 is TGTGCCAGCTCACCACCGTCACAGGCATCCTACGAGCAGTACTTC.

V gene TRBV19 combines with J gene TRBJ2-3, with 9 bases identical to TRBD1. Trimming at V came to 7 bases and at J to 5 bases, leaving 7 bases not matched to a gene. The CDR3 runs to 14 residues. Germline-derived CDR1 and CDR2 are LNHDA and SQIVND (reference sequence). The CDR3 region is CASTRQGGKDTQYF. The CDR3 region has the DNA TGTGCCAGTACCCGACAGGGGGGCAAAGATACGCAGTATTTT.

The chain couples TRBV30 to TRBJ2-7, with 8 bases matching TRBD2. The CDR3 is made up of 17 amino acids. Germline trimming cut 1 base from V and 6 bases from J; bases unmatched to any gene: 17. Germline CDR1 reads GTSNPN; CDR2 reads SVGIG (reference sequence). The DNA for the CDR3 is TGTGCCTGGAGTGCCAGCCCGATTAGAGCGGGAGTTCGCGAGCAGTACTTC. Protein product: CAWSASPIRAGVREQYF.

V is TRBV4-1 and J is TRBJ1-5; 7 bases fit TRBD1. The CDR3 length is 17 residues. From germline, CDR1 is MGHRA and CDR2 YSYEKL. The J segment lost 2 bases and the V segment lost 1 base, leaving 8 bases of the junction unmatched. The chain's CDR3 is CASSQVGRQGGNQPQHF. Written as DNA, the CDR3 is TGCGCCAGCAGCCAAGTAGGAAGACAGGGCGGCAATCAGCCCCAGCATTTT.

V gene TRBV27 combines with J gene TRBJ1-1; possibly TRBD1 for D (6 bases). The CDR3 is made up of 14 amino acids. The germline V gene encodes CDR1 MNHEY and CDR2 SMNVEV (reference sequence). The V end lost 5 bases, the J end lost 2 bases, and 12 bases lay between the germline ends. The chain's CDR3 is CASSVQGRNTEAFF. The CDR3 nucleotides are TGTGCCAGCAGTGTACAGGGAAGAAACACTGAAGCTTTCTTT.

This sequence joins TRBV7-3 and TRBJ2-1; 8 bases are a match to TRBD2. This CDR3 spans 15 amino acids. Germline V gene data show CDR1 as SGHTA and CDR2 as FQGTGA. Trimming removed 5 bases from V and 5 bases from J; junction bases left unmatched: 8. CDR3 protein: CASSEGLGVNNEQFF. In DNA, the CDR3 is TGTGCCAGCAGCGAGGGACTAGGCGTCAACAATGAGCAGTTCTTC.

The chain combines TRBV5-1 with TRBJ1-4; TRBD1 aligns across 8 bases. The CDR3 contains 14 residues. The trim removed 5 bases at V and 8 bases at J, leaving 8 bases unmatched. Germline V gene sequence: CDR1 SGHRS, CDR2 YFSETQ. The CDR3 region is CASSSQGAEEKLFF. The CDR3, as DNA: TGCGCCAGCAGTTCCCAGGGGGCAGAGGAAAAACTGTTTTTT.

The V and J genes are TRBV19 and TRBJ1-2, with D perhaps TRBD1 (6 bases). The V gene lost 5 bases and the J gene lost 0 bases, with 16 bases spanning the gap. The CDR3 totals 16 residues. CDR1 is LNHDA and CDR2 is SQIVND in the germline V gene (reference sequence). The CDR3 spells CASSLDEDSTNYGYTF. The CDR3 DNA is TGTGCCAGTAGTTTGGACGAGGACAGTACTAACTATGGCTACACCTTC.